The next 3 T cell receptor beta chains were all read from a single sample in a study of PD-1 blockade in classical Hodgkin lymphoma. The time point denotes: cycle 4 day 1 (C4D1), after 6 weeks of nivolumab. Each patient's relapse followed autologous stem cell transplantation, and brentuximab vedotin exposure varied. Assay used: immunoSEQ multiplex PCR; TCRdb lists only in-frame clones, some missing. The sample contains 40,000 to 65,000 clones, around 86% of which appear only once. The specimen comprised peripheral blood mononuclear cells (PBMCs), sampled before the fourth cycle of nivolumab. The receptors here all came from a human donor with classical Hodgkin lymphoma.

V gene TRBV6-6 combines with J gene TRBJ2-5; 8 positions agree with TRBD1. The CDR3 totals 13 residues. Trimming at V came to 4 bases and at J to 7 bases, leaving 5 bases not matched to a gene. Germline values: CDR1 MNHNY, CDR2 SVGAGI (reference sequence). In nucleotides, the CDR3 is TGTGCCAGCAGTTCCCAGGGGGCCGGGACCCAGTACTTC. The encoded protein is CASSSQGAGTQYF.

The chain combines TRBV11-2 with TRBJ2-5; 10 positions agree with TRBD2. The V and J ends lost 4 bases and 1 base, in that order; junction bases with no gene match: 3. The CDR3 runs 15 residues. Germline V gene data show CDR1 as SGHAT and CDR2 as FQNNGV. The DNA for the CDR3 is TGTGCCAGCAGCTCGACTAGCGGGTCCCAAGAGACCCAGTACTTC. Its translation is CASSSTSGSQETQYF.

The chain is built from TRBV25-1 and TRBJ2-7; D uncertain. V dropped 2 bases and J dropped 3 bases, with 2 bases sitting between them. The V gene's germline CDR1 is MGHDK and CDR2 SYGVNS. This CDR3 region has 11 residues. CDR3 coding DNA: TGTGCCAGCAGTGAAGGCTACGAGCAGTACTTC. Amino acid sequence: CASSEGYEQYF.